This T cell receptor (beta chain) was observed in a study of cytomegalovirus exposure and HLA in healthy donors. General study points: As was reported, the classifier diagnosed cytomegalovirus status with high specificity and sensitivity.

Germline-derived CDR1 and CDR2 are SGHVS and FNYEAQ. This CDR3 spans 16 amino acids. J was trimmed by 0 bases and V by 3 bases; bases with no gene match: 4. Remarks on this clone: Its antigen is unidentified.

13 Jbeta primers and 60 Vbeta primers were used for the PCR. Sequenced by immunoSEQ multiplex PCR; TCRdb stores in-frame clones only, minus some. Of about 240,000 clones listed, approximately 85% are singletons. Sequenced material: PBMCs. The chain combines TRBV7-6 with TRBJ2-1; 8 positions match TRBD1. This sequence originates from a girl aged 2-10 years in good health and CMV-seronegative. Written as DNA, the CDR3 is TGTGCCAGCAGCTTCTCCGGGACAGGCTCCTACAATGAGCAGTTCTTC. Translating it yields CASSFSGTGSYNEQFF.